A selection of T cell receptor beta chains follows, all from one sample in a study of technical replicates of blood from four donors. Repertoires were generated with immunoSEQ multiplex PCR, while TCRdb's copy carries only in-frame clones and drops some. The sample includes more than 75,000 clones, 95% to 97% of them seen just once. The specimen sequenced was T cells isolated from PBMCs. The receptors shown here come from a human donor in good health. The CDR3 runs from the conserved cysteine through the conserved F or W. Fields, in order: D gene, J gene, V gene, clone size, CDR3 DNA, CDR3 protein. The D gene is left open where the match is weak. Clone size, where shown, is once, few, many, or a class for clones that have expanded.

>NA|TRBJ2-5|TRBV13|NA
TGTGCCAGCAGCCTGGGCTCCCGGACCCAGTACTTC
CASSLGSRTQYF
>TRBD1|TRBJ2-3|TRBV27|NA
TGTGCCAGCAGTTTAAAAGGGACAGGGATAAGGACAGATACGCAGTATTTT
CASSLKGTGIRTDTQYF
>TRBD1|TRBJ1-4|TRBV15|NA
TGTGCCACCAGCGGAAACAGGGGCGCCTTTGAAAAACTGTTTTTT
CATSGNRGAFEKLFF
>TRBD1|TRBJ1-5|TRBV10-3|NA
TGTGCCATCAGTGTGGGACAGGATAGCAATCAGCCCCAGCATTTT
CAISVGQDSNQPQHF
>TRBD1|TRBJ2-7|TRBV6-1|NA
TGTGCCAGCAGCGACAGGGATGAGCAGTACTTC
CASSDRDEQYF
>TRBD1|TRBJ1-5|TRBV9|NA
TGTGCCAGCAGCGCCGGGACAGGGCTAAGGCAGCCCCAGCATTTT
CASSAGTGLRQPQHF
>TRBD1|TRBJ2-5|TRBV11-3|NA
TGTGCCAGCAGCTTAGAGGGACAGGGGGTAGAGACCCAGTACTTC
CASSLEGQGVETQYF
>TRBD1|TRBJ1-2|TRBV30|NA
TGTGCCTGGAGTGTATGGGACAGCGGAACATCTGGCTACACCTTC
CAWSVWDSGTSGYTF
>TRBD1|TRBJ2-3|TRBV19|NA
TGTGCCAGTAGTTTGAAACGGGACAGGGTCTCTAATACGCAGTATTTT
CASSLKRDRVSNTQYF
>NA|TRBJ2-3|TRBV6-1|NA
TGTGCCAGCAGTGAAATGGACAGCTTCACAGATACGCAGTATTTT
CASSEMDSFTDTQYF
>NA|TRBJ2-1|TRBV7-2|NA
TGTGCCAGCAGCCCCGGACAGAGAAACAATGAGCAGTTCTTC
CASSPGQRNNEQFF
>NA|TRBJ1-5|TRBV7-8|NA
TGTGCCAGCAGCTCCGTCGGGGGGAATCAGCCCCAGCATTTT
CASSSVGGNQPQHF
>NA|TRBJ2-5|TRBV7-2|once
TGTGCCAGCAGTTTGGACGGGGAAGAGAACCAGTACTTC
CASSLDGEENQYF
>TRBD2|TRBJ2-1|TRBV10-1|once
TGCGCCAGCAGTACTAGCGGAGGTCTAAGGGATGAGCAGTTCTTC
CASSTSGGLRDEQFF
>TRBD1|TRBJ1-4|TRBV25-1|NA
TGTGCCAGCAGTGAATGGGGACAGGGGAATGAAAAACTGTTTTTT
CASSEWGQGNEKLFF
>NA|TRBJ2-5|TRBV29-1|once
TGCAGCGGGGAGCCTGACGGAAATAAAGAGACCCAGTACTTC
CSGEPDGNKETQYF
>NA|TRBJ2-3|TRBV9|once
TGTGCCAGCAGCCATGCAGATACGCAGTATTTT
CASSHADTQYF
>NA|TRBJ1-1|TRBV23-1|NA
TGCGCCAGCAGTCGGGAGGCTTTCTTT
CASSREAFF
>TRBD1|TRBJ1-5|TRBV2|NA
TGTGCCAGCAGCGAACTACAGGGGGGGCATCAGCCCCAGCATTTT
CASSELQGGHQPQHF
>TRBD2|TRBJ2-2|TRBV19|NA
TGTGCCAGTAGGGGGGGGAGAGAAACCGGGGAGCTGTTTTTT
CASRGGRETGELFF
>NA|TRBJ2-3|TRBV5-6|NA
TGTGCCAGCAGCTTGGGACTAGAGGCCCCTCCCTCGCAGTATTTT
CASSLGLEAPPSQYF
>NA|TRBJ2-1|TRBV5-1|few
TGCGCCAGCAGCGAATCGCGAGGCGGGATTTACAATGAGCAGTTCTTC
CASSESRGGIYNEQFF
>TRBD2|TRBJ2-7|TRBV6-5|NA
TGTGCCAGCAGTTACCAAGGGACTAGCGGGACCCACGAGCAGTACTTC
CASSYQGTSGTHEQYF
>TRBD2|TRBJ2-1|TRBV9|NA
TGTGCCAGCAGCGTGGCGGGAGGCGGGACCTACAATGAGCAGTTCTTC
CASSVAGGGTYNEQFF
>NA|TRBJ2-7|TRBV4-2|once
TGTGCCAGCAGCCAAGATCGGAGCGCCGCCTACGAGCAGTACTTC
CASSQDRSAAYEQYF
>NA|TRBJ2-1|TRBV27|NA
TGTGCCAGCAGTCCAGGGTACAATGAGCAGTTCTTC
CASSPGYNEQFF
>NA|TRBJ1-4|TRBV6-1|NA
TGTGCCAGCAGTGATTCAGGACTAGCAACTAATGAAAAACTGTTTTTT
CASSDSGLATNEKLFF
>TRBD2|TRBJ2-3|TRBV11-3|NA
TGTGCCAGCAGCTTAGGACTAGCGCCAACAGGGAGCACAGATACGCAGTATTTT
CASSLGLAPTGSTDTQYF
>NA|TRBJ2-1|TRBV14|NA
TGTGCCAGCAGCCTAGCGGTATACAATGAGCAGTTCTTC
CASSLAVYNEQFF
>NA|TRBJ2-3|TRBV2|NA
TGTGCCAGCAGCGAGACAGGCCCAGATACGCAGTATTTT
CASSETGPDTQYF
>TRBD1|TRBJ1-1|TRBV5-8|NA
TGTGCCAGCAGCTTCGTCGACAGGGGGGGAAACACTGAAGCTTTCTTT
CASSFVDRGGNTEAFF
>NA|TRBJ1-2|TRBV6-5|NA
TGTGCCAGCAGTTCGCCGGGGCGGGGGGATGGCTACACCTTC
CASSSPGRGDGYTF
>NA|TRBJ2-5|TRBV27|NA
TGTGCCAGCAGTCCAGCCCAAGGACTGCAGTACTTC
CASSPAQGLQYF
>NA|TRBJ2-2|TRBV2|NA
TGTGCCAGCGGGGAGACTATTCCCACCGGGGAGCTGTTTTTT
CASGETIPTGELFF
>NA|TRBJ2-1|TRBV4-1|once
TGCGCCAGCAGCCAAGATCTAATAGATTTCTTTGAGCAGTTCTTC
CASSQDLIDFFEQFF
>NA|TRBJ2-4|TRBV7-9|NA
TGTGCCAGCTCCAGGCGCGACATTCAGTACTTC
CASSRRDIQYF
>TRBD1|TRBJ2-7|TRBV5-5|NA
TGTGCCAGCAGCTGGACAGGGGGGAATTACGAGCAGTACTTC
CASSWTGGNYEQYF
>TRBD1|TRBJ2-3|TRBV2|NA
TGTGCCAGCAGTACCTCAGGGGGATACACAGATACGCAGTATTTT
CASSTSGGYTDTQYF
>TRBD1|TRBJ2-1|TRBV4-2|NA
TGTGCCAGCAGCCGACCGGCCGGACAGGGGTCGAATGAGCAGTTCTTC
CASSRPAGQGSNEQFF
>NA|TRBJ1-2|TRBV7-9|once
TGTGCCAGCAGCTTAGACACAGTATATGGCTACACCTTC
CASSLDTVYGYTF
>TRBD1|TRBJ2-7|TRBV5-4|NA
TGTGCCAGCAGCTTGGAGAACAGGGGGCCCCCTTTAAGCAACGAGCAGTACTTC
CASSLENRGPPLSNEQYF
>NA|TRBJ1-1|TRBV7-6|NA
TGTGCCAGCGGGACATTGAACACTGAAGCTTTCTTT
CASGTLNTEAFF
>TRBD2|TRBJ2-4|TRBV19|NA
TGTGCCAGTAGTATCCGGGGGGGGTTGTACATTCAGTACTTC
CASSIRGGLYIQYF
>TRBD2|TRBJ2-3|TRBV11-2|NA
TGTGCCAGCGGGACTAGTAAGGGGACAGATACGCAGTATTTT
CASGTSKGTDTQYF
>NA|TRBJ2-7|TRBV6-6|NA
TGTGCCAGCAGCGGGAGCTCCTACGAGCAGTACTTC
CASSGSSYEQYF
>TRBD2|TRBJ2-7|TRBV7-9|NA
TGTGCCAGCAGCTTACCCCTGGGACTACCAGACACCTTCTCCTACGAGCAGTACTTC
CASSLPLGLPDTFSYEQYF
>NA|TRBJ1-2|TRBV6-1|NA
TGTGCCAGCAGTGAAGTCTCTGGCTACACCTTC
CASSEVSGYTF
>NA|TRBJ2-3|TRBV7-3|NA
TGTGCCAGCAGCCCGACAGCATTCACAGATACGCAGTATTTT
CASSPTAFTDTQYF